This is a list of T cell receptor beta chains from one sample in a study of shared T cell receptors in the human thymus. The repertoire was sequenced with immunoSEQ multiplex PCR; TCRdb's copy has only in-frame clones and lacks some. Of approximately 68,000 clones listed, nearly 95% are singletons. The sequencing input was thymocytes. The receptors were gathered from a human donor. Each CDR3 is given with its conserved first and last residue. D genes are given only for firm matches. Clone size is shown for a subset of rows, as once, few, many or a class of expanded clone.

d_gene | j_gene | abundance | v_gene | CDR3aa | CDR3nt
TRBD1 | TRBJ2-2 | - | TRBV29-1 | CSVAPIDRGDTGELFF | TGCAGCGTTGCTCCCATTGACAGGGGAGACACCGGGGAGCTGTTTTTT
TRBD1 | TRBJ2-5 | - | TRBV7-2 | CASSLADRGRVETQYF | TGTGCCAGCAGCTTAGCGGACAGGGGACGAGTGGAGACCCAGTACTTC
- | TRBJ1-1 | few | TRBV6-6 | CASRLRDTYLNTEAFF | TGTGCCAGCAGATTGCGGGACACATACTTGAACACTGAAGCTTTCTTT
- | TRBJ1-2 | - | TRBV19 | CASSIAPAGSNYGYTF | TGTGCCAGTAGTATAGCCCCCGCGGGATCTAACTATGGCTACACCTTC
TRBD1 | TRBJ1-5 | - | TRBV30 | CAWSVDRVDQPQHF | TGTGCCTGGAGTGTAGACAGGGTTGATCAGCCCCAGCATTTT
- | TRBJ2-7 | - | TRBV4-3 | CARQVGRRPYEQYF | TGCGCCCGTCAGGTGGGGAGGCGACCCTACGAGCAGTACTTC
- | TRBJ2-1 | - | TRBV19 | CASSIRWKTYNLGEQFF | TGTGCCAGTAGCATAAGGTGGAAAACCTACAACCTCGGTGAGCAGTTCTTC
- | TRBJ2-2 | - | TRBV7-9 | CASSLEVRRAPGELFF | TGTGCCAGCAGCTTAGAGGTTCGGAGGGCTCCCGGGGAGCTGTTTTTT
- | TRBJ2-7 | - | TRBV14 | CASSQRRTFRSYEQYF | TGTGCCAGCAGCCAAAGGAGGACATTCCGCTCCTACGAGCAGTACTTC
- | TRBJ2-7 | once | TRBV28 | CASSSRPLFGEQYF | TGTGCCAGCAGCTCCCGTCCCCTTTTCGGCGAGCAGTACTTC
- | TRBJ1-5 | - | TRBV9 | CASGGGYSNQPQHF | TGTGCCAGCGGGGGGGGTTATAGCAATCAGCCCCAGCATTTT
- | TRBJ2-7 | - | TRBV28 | CASSHPIEGASYEQYF | TGTGCCAGCAGTCACCCAATCGAAGGGGCCTCCTACGAGCAGTACTTC
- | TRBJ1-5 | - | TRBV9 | CASSVEGYGQPQHF | TGTGCCAGCAGCGTAGAAGGGTACGGTCAGCCCCAGCATTTT
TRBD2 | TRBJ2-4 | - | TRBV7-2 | CASSLDLAGGPKNIQYF | TGTGCCAGCAGCTTAGATCTAGCGGGGGGGCCCAAAAACATTCAGTACTTC
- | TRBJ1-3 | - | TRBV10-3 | CAIKPSAEPGNTIYF | TGTGCCATCAAACCCTCCGCAGAGCCTGGAAACACCATATATTTT
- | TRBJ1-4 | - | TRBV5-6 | CASSLVPEPNEKLFF | TGTGCCAGCAGCTTGGTACCAGAACCTAATGAAAAACTGTTTTTT
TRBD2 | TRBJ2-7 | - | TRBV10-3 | CAISGWGLEVYEQYF | TGTGCCATCAGTGGGTGGGGACTAGAAGTCTACGAGCAGTACTTC
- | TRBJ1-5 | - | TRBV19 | CATRGLSNQPQHF | TGTGCCACGAGGGGTCTGAGCAATCAGCCCCAGCATTTT
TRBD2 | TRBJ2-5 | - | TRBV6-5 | CASSQRGPEETQYF | TGTGCCAGCAGCCAGCGGGGGCCTGAAGAGACCCAGTACTTC
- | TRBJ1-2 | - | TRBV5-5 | CASSPRVGINYGYTF | TGTGCCAGCAGCCCCCGGGTGGGAATAAACTATGGCTACACCTTC